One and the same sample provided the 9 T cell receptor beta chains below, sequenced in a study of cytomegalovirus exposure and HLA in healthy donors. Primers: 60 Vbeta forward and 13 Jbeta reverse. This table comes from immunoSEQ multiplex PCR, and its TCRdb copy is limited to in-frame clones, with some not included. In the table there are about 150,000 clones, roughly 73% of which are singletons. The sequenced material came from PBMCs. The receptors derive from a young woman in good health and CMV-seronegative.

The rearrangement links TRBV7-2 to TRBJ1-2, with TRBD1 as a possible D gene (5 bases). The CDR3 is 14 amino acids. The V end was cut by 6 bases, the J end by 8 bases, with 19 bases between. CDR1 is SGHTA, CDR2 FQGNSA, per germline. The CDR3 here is CASRSPTVPIGYTF. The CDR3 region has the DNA TGTGCCAGCAGATCTCCGACAGTCCCCATAGGCTACACCTTC.

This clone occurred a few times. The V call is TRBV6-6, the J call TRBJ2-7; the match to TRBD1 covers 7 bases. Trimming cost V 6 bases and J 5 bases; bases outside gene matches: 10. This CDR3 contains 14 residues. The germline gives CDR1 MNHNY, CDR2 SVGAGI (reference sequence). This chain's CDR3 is CASRLNRGEDEQYV. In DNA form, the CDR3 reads TGTGCCAGCAGATTAAACAGGGGTGAGGACGAGCAGTACGTC.

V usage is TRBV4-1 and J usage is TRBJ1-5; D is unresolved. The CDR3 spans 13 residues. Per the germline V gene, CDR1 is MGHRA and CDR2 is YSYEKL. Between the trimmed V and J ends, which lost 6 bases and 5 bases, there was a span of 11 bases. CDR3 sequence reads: CASSRAGYQPQHF. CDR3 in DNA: TGCGCCAGCAGTCGGGCGGGATATCAGCCCCAGCATTTT.

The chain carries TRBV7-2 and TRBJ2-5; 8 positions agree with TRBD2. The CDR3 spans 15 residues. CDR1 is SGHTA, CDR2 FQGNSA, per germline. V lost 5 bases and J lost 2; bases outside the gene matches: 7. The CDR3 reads CASSGSLAAQETQYF. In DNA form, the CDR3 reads TGTGCCAGCAGCGGCTCACTAGCGGCTCAAGAGACCCAGTACTTC.

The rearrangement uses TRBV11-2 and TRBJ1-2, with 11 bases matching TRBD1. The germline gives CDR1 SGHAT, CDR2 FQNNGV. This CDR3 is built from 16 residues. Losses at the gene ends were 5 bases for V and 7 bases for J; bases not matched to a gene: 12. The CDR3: CASSPWIGQGAGGYTF. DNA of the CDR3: TGTGCCAGCAGCCCCTGGATTGGACAGGGGGCAGGTGGCTACACCTTC. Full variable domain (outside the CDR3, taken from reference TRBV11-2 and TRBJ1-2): EAGVAQSPRYKIIEKRQSVAFWCNPISGHATLYWYQQILGQGPKLLIQFQNNGVVDDSQLPKDRFSAERLKGVDSTLKIQPAKLEDSAVYLCASSPWIGQGAGGYTFGSGTRLTVV.

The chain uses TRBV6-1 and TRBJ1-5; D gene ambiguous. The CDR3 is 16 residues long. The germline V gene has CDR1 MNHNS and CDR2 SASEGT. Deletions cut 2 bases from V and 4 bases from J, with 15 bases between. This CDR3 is CASSEYSPVWNQPQHF. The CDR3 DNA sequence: TGTGCCAGCAGTGAATACAGCCCCGTTTGGAATCAGCCCCAGCATTTT.

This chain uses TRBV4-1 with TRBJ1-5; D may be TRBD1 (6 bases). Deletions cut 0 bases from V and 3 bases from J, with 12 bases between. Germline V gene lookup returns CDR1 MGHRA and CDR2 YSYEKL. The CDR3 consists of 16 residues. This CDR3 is CASSQDRGRDNQPQHF. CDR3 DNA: TGCGCCAGCAGCCAAGACAGGGGACGGGACAATCAGCCCCAGCATTTT.

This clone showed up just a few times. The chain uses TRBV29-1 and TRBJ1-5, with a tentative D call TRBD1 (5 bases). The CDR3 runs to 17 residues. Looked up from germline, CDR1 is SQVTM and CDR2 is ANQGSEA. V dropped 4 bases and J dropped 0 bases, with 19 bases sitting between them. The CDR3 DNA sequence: TGCAGCGTTGCGGAGGGGCCTTTCGGAAATAGCAATCAGCCCCAGCATTTT. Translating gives CSVAEGPFGNSNQPQHF. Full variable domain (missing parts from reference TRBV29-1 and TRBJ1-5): SAVISQKPSRDICQRGTSLTIQCQVDSQVTMMFWYRQQPGQSLTLIATANQGSEATYESGFVIDKFPISRPNLTFSTLTVSNMSPEDSSIYLCSVAEGPFGNSNQPQHFGDGTRLSIL.

In DNA form, the CDR3 reads TGTGCCAGCTCACGACTTAATCAGCCCCAGCATTTT. Translated, it gives CASSRLNQPQHF. This sequence joins TRBV18 and TRBJ1-5; no clear D. CDR1 is KGHSH, CDR2 LQKENI, per germline. Between the trimmed V and J ends, which lost 4 bases and 4 bases, there was a span of 5 bases. This CDR3 has 12 residues.